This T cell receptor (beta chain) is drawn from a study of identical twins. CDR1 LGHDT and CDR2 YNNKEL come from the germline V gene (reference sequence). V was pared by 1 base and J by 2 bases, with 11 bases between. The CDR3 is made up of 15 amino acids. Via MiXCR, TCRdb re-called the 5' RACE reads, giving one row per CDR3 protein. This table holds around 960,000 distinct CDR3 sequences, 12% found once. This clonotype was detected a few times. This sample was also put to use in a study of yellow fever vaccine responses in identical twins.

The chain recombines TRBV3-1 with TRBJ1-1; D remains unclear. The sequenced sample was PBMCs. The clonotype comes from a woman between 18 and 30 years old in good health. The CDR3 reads CASSQVKLRNTEAFF. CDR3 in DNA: TGTGCCAGCAGCCAAGTGAAGCTGAGAAACACTGAAGCTTTCTTT.